The clone carrying this TCR beta chain was seen repeatedly, ten times or more. TCRdb reprocessed the 5' RACE reads with MiXCR, giving one entry per CDR3 protein. The repertoire consists of 84,000 or so distinct CDR3 sequences, with 12% occurring once and the leading ten covering about 2.7%. This entry belongs to a study of early T cells in non-severe SARS-CoV-2 infection. Sequencing input: whole blood. The receptor's source is an adult who was a healthcare worker with PCR-confirmed SARS-CoV-2 infection or an uninfected control (not recorded which).

The CDR3 sequence is CSARDAQIQETQYF. CDR3 nucleotide sequence: TGCAGTGCTAGAGACGCCCAGATTCAAGAGACCCAGTACTTC. The chain recombines TRBV20-1 with TRBJ2-5; no firm D call. Germline CDR1 DFQATT, CDR2 SNEGSKA (reference sequence). The CDR3 contains 14 residues. Trimming took off 0 bases at V and 2 bases at J, with 10 bases between the two ends.